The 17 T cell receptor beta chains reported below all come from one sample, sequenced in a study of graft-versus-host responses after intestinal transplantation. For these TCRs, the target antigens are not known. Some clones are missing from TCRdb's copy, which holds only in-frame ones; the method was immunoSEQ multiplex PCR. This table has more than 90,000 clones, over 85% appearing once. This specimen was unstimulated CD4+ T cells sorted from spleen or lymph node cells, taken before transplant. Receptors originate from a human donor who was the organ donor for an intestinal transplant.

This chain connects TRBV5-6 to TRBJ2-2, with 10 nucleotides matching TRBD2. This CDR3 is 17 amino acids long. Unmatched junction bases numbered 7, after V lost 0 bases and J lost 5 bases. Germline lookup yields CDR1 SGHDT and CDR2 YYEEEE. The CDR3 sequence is CASSLGLAGVRTGELFF. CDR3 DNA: TGTGCCAGCAGCTTGGGGCTAGCGGGAGTGAGGACCGGGGAGCTGTTTTTT.

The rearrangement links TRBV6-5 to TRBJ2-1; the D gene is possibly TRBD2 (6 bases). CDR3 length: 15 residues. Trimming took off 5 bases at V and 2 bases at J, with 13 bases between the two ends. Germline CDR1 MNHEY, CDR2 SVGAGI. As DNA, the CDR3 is TGTGCCAGCAGTCGGGCGGGGTTACCCTACAATGAGCAGTTCTTC. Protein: CASSRAGLPYNEQFF.

This CDR3 reads CASSLTGLAVKQFF. As DNA, the CDR3 is TGTGCCAGCAGCCTCACGGGACTAGCGGTTAAGCAGTTCTTC. This chain uses TRBV6-1 with TRBJ2-1; TRBD2 matches at 11 bases. Germline V gives CDR1 MNHNS, CDR2 SASEGT. This CDR3 is built from 14 residues. The V gene end was trimmed by 6 bases and the J gene end by 11 bases; junction bases not matched to a gene: 9.

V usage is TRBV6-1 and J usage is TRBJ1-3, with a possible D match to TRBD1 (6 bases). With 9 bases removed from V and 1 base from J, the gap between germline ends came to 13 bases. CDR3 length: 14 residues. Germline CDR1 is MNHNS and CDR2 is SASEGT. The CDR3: CASNRAQSGNTIYF. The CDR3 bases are TGTGCCAGTAACAGGGCGCAATCTGGAAACACCATATATTTT.

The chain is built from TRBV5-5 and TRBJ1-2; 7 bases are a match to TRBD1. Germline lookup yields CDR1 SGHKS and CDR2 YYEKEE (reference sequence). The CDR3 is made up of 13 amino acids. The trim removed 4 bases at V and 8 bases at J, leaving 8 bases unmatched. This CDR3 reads CASSRTGIGGYTF. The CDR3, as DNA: TGTGCCAGCAGCCGGACAGGAATCGGCGGCTACACCTTC. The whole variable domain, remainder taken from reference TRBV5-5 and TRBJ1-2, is DAGVTQSPTHLIKTRGQQVTLRCSPISGHKSVSWYQQVLGQGPQFIFQYYEKEERGRGNFPDRFSARQFPNYSSELNVNALLLGDSALYLCASSRTGIGGYTFGSGTRLTVV.

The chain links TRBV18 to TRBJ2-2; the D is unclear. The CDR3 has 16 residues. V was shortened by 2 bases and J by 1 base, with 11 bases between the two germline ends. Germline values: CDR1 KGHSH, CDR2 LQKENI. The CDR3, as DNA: TGTGCCAGCTCACCAGGGAAGGATTTGAACACCGGGGAGCTGTTTTTT. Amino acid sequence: CASSPGKDLNTGELFF.

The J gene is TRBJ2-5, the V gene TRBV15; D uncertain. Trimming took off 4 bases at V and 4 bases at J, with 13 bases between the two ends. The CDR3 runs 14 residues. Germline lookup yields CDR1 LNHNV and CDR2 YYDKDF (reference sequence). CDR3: CATSNRWVGETQYF. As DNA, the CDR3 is TGTGCCACCAGCAACCGTTGGGTGGGAGAGACCCAGTACTTC. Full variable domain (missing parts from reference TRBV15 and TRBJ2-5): DAMVIQNPRYQVTQFGKPVTLSCSQTLNHNVMYWYQQKSSQAPKLLFHYYDKDFNNEADTPDNFQSRRPNTSFCFLDIRSPGLGDTAMYLCATSNRWVGETQYFGPGTRLLVL.

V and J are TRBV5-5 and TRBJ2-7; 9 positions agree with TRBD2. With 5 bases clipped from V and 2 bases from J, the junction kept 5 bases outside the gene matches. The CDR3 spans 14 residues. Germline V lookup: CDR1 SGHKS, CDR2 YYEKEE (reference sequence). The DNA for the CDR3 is TGTGCCAGCAGGCGACTAGCGGCCCCCTACGAGCAGTACTTC. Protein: CASRRLAAPYEQYF. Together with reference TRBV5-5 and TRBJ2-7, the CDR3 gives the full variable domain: DAGVTQSPTHLIKTRGQQVTLRCSPISGHKSVSWYQQVLGQGPQFIFQYYEKEERGRGNFPDRFSARQFPNYSSELNVNALLLGDSALYLCASRRLAAPYEQYFGPGTRLTVT.

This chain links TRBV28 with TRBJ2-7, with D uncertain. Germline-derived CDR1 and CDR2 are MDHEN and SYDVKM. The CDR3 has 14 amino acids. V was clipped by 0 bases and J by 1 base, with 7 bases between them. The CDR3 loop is CASSLWYGSYEQYF. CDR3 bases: TGTGCCAGCAGTTTATGGTATGGGTCCTACGAGCAGTACTTC. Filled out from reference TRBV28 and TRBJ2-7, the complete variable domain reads DVKVTQSSRYLVKRTGEKVFLECVQDMDHENMFWYRQDPGLGLRLIYFSYDVKMKEKGDIPEGYSVSREKKERFSLILESASTNQTSMYLCASSLWYGSYEQYFGPGTRLTVT.

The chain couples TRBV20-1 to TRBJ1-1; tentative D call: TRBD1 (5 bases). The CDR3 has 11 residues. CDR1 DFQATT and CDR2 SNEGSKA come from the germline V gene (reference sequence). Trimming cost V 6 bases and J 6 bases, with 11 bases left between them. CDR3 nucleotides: TGCAGTGCGTCGGGGGGGGCTGAAGCTTTCTTT. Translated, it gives CSASGGAEAFF.

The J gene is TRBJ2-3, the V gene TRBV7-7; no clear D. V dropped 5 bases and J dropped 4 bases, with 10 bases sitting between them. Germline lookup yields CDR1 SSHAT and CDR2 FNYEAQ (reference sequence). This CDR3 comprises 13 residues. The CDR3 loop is CASSRWVADTQYF. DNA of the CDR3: TGTGCCAGCAGCCGATGGGTTGCAGATACGCAGTATTTT.

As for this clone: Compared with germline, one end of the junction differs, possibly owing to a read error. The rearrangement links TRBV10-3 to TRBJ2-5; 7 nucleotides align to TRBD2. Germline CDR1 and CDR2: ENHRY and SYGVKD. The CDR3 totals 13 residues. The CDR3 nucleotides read TGTGCCATCGGGAGAGCGGGAAAAGAGGCCCAGTACTTC. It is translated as CAIGRAGKEAQYF.

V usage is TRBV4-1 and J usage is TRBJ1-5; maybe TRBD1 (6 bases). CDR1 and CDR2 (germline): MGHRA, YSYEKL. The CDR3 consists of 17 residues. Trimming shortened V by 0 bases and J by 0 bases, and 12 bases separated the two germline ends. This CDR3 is CASSQDPTGSSNQPQHF. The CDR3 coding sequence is TGCGCCAGCAGCCAAGATCCCACAGGGAGTAGCAATCAGCCCCAGCATTTT.

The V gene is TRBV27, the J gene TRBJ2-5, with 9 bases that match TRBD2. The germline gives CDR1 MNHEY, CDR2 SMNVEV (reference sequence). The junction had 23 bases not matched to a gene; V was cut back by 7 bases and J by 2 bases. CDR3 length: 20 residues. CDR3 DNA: TGTGCCAGCACCCTCCGGGGGGCGGGAGGGCCCCCACCCCTTCAAGAGACCCAGTACTTC. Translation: CASTLRGAGGPPPLQETQYF.

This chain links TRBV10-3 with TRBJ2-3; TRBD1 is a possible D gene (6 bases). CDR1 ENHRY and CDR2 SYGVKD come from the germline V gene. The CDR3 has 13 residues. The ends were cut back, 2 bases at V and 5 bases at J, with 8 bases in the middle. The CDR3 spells CAISEDRLDTQYF. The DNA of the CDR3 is TGTGCCATCAGTGAGGACAGGTTAGATACGCAGTATTTT.

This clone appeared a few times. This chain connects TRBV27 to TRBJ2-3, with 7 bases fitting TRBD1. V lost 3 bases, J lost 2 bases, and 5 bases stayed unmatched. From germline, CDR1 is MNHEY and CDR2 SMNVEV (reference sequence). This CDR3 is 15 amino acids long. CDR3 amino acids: CASSLGQIITDTQYF. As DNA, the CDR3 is TGTGCCAGCAGTTTGGGACAGATCATCACAGATACGCAGTATTTT.

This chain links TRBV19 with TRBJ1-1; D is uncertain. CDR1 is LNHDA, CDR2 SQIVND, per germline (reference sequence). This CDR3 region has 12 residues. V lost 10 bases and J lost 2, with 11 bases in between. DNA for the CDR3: TGTGCCATACGAGACGGTAACACTGAAGCTTTCTTT. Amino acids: CAIRDGNTEAFF.